The clone carrying this T cell receptor beta chain occurred a few times. The antigen remains unidentified. This entry is derived from a study of shared clonotypes between healthy human individuals. About the study: Sampling drew on donors who were two women and a few men aged 18 to 49.

Study results and caveats: Clonotype sharing levels among donors were expected to vary with sequencing depth.

Trimming removed 6 bases at V and 1 base at J, with 12 bases between. The germline V gene encodes CDR1 SNHLY and CDR2 FYNNEI. The CDR3 is 14 residues long. Study processing details: ImmunoSEQ output lacked quality scores and full-length reads, limiting matched filtering. Sequencing was performed with immunoSEQ multiplex PCR; in TCRdb, only in-frame clones are kept and a portion is missing. V, J and clone size are taken as reported in that table, and D and trimming were inferred from the DNA itself. This table has approximately 980,000 clones, around 80% appearing once. The J gene is TRBJ1-1, the V gene TRBV2; possible D gene TRBD1, 6 bases. The receptor was derived from a man between 18 and 29 years old in good health. Sequencing used memory CD4+ T cells sorted from blood. The subset here: CD45RA-negative fraction. CDR3 region: CASSIDRSNTEAFF. CDR3 in DNA: TGTGCCAGCAGCATCGACAGGTCGAACACTGAAGCTTTCTTT.